The 30 T cell receptor beta chains below all came from one sample that was sequenced in a study of T cell clones after liver transplantation. Data came from immunoSEQ multiplex PCR; TCRdb stores just in-frame clones and leaves some out. The sample gives about 120,000 clones, 90% of which show up once; roughly 0.8% is in the top ten. Specimen: CD4+ T cells from blood, collected 12 months after liver transplant. The receptor source for this set is a human patient who received a liver transplant. T cells may partly derive from the graft donor.

This clone was recorded a few times. The J gene is TRBJ2-4, the V gene TRBV29-1; D is tentatively TRBD1 or TRBD2 (6 bases each). From germline, CDR1 is SQVTM and CDR2 ANQGSEA. The CDR3 is 16 residues long. Trimming cost V 6 bases and J 0 bases, with 18 bases left between them. CDR3 amino acids: CSVQEGGKGAKNIQYF. DNA for the CDR3: TGCAGCGTCCAGGAAGGGGGGAAGGGAGCCAAAAACATTCAGTACTTC.

This chain connects TRBV16 to TRBJ2-2; D possibly corresponds to TRBD1 (6 bases). Germline loops: CDR1 KGHSY, CDR2 FQNENV. The CDR3 totals 17 residues. V was pared by 6 bases and J by 3 bases, with 20 bases between. As DNA, the CDR3 is TGTGCCAGCAGGATAACACAGGGTGGTTGGGACACCGGGGAGCTGTTTTTT. Encoded protein: CASRITQGGWDTGELFF.

This clone was counted only a few times. The CDR3 is CASSNEATVPLQETQYF. The CDR3, as DNA: TGTGCCAGCAGCAACGAGGCAACCGTCCCCCTCCAAGAGACCCAGTACTTC. V usage is TRBV21-1 and J usage is TRBJ2-5; TRBD2 was called by the table and not checked on the DNA. TRBV21-1 is noted as a pseudogene. The CDR3 covers 17 residues.

The chain joins TRBV18 to TRBJ2-5; D is unresolved. The V gene lost 4 bases and the J gene lost 3 bases, with 3 bases spanning the gap. The CDR3 runs to 11 residues. Germline V gene lookup returns CDR1 KGHSH and CDR2 LQKENI. The CDR3 region is CASSLEETQYF. As DNA, the CDR3 is TGTGCCAGCTCACTCGAAGAGACCCAGTACTTC.

The genes are TRBV7-2 and TRBJ1-1; D gene uncertain. The CDR3 runs to 13 residues. V lost 5 bases and J lost 4, with 11 bases in between. CDR1 and CDR2 from the germline V gene are SGHTA and FQGNSA. CDR3 residues: CASSPGGSTEAFF. The CDR3 DNA sequence: TGTGCCAGCAGCCCAGGTGGGAGCACTGAAGCTTTCTTT.

The chain uses TRBV12-5 and TRBJ1-5; 7 bases map to TRBD1. The CDR3 is made up of 13 amino acids. The junction had 2 bases not matched to a gene; V was cut back by 2 bases and J by 7 bases. From germline, CDR1 is LGHNT and CDR2 FRNRAP. CDR3 nucleotides: TGTGCTAGTGGTTTGCTAGGGGGCCAGCCCCAGCATTTT. As protein: CASGLLGGQPQHF.

The chain has TRBV10-2 and TRBJ2-7, with a tentative D call TRBD2 (5 bases). The CDR3 loop spans 15 amino acids. The V end lost 2 bases, the J end lost 0 bases, and 11 bases lay between the germline ends. CDR1 is WSHSY and CDR2 is SAAADI in the germline V gene. CDR3 protein: CASSELRLFSYEQYF. CDR3 nucleotides: TGCGCCAGCAGTGAGCTTCGACTATTCTCCTACGAGCAGTACTTC.

This chain uses TRBV29-1 with TRBJ2-1, with TRBD2 matching over 13 bases. Germline loops: CDR1 SQVTM, CDR2 ANQGSEA. V lost 7 bases to trimming and J lost 5 bases; unmatched junction nucleotides: 5. The CDR3 sequence is 14 residues long. The CDR3 DNA reads TGCAGCGCGCGACTAGCGGGAGGCCACAATGAGCAGTTCTTC. This encodes CSARLAGGHNEQFF.

V is TRBV19 and J is TRBJ2-7; the D gene is possibly TRBD2 (6 bases). CDR1 is LNHDA and CDR2 is SQIVND in the germline V gene (reference sequence). This CDR3 is built from 12 residues. Trimming pared 8 bases from V and 8 bases from J, leaving 16 bases between. CDR3 nucleotide sequence: TGTGCCAGTGGGTACGGGGGAAATAAGCAGTACTTC. It yields the protein CASGYGGNKQYF.

V gene TRBV9 combines with J gene TRBJ2-3; D is ambiguous. There are 13 residues in the CDR3. Trimming removed 4 bases at V and 2 bases at J, with 8 bases between. CDR1 and CDR2 (germline): SGDLS, YYNGEE. CDR3 sequence reads: CASSRPDTDTQYF. Written as DNA, the CDR3 is TGTGCCAGCAGCAGGCCCGACACAGATACGCAGTATTTT.

This rearrangement joins TRBV28 to TRBJ2-7; D possibly corresponds to TRBD2 (5 bases). Germline assignment: CDR1 MDHEN and CDR2 SYDVKM. The CDR3 covers 13 residues. The V and J ends lost 6 bases and 9 bases respectively, with 18 bases between them. This CDR3 reads CASRSSTSPGQYF. As DNA, the CDR3 is TGTGCCAGCAGGTCTAGCACTTCACCCGGGCAGTACTTC. Using reference TRBV28 and TRBJ2-7 for the parts outside the CDR3, the full variable domain is DVKVTQSSRYLVKRTGEKVFLECVQDMDHENMFWYRQDPGLGLRLIYFSYDVKMKEKGDIPEGYSVSREKKERFSLILESASTNQTSMYLCASRSSTSPGQYFGPGTRLTVT.

V and J are TRBV2 and TRBJ1-1; TRBD1 might be the D (6 bases). V dropped 5 bases and J dropped 1 base, with 8 bases sitting between them. CDR1 and CDR2 from the germline V gene are SNHLY and FYNNEI. CDR3 length: 13 residues. CDR3 sequence reads: CASSIRGNTEAFF. The CDR3 coding sequence is TGTGCCAGCAGTATCAGGGGGAACACTGAAGCTTTCTTT.

The chain employs TRBV12-5 and TRBJ2-1, with D hard to call. The CDR3 runs 13 residues. Germline V gene sequence: CDR1 LGHNT, CDR2 FRNRAP. The V gene lost 4 bases and the J gene lost 9 bases, with 13 bases spanning the gap. The CDR3 nucleotides read TGTGCTAGTGGTTCCCACCTTGGCGGTGAGCAGTTCTTC. Its protein is CASGSHLGGEQFF.

The chain carries TRBV6-5 and TRBJ2-1; D possibly corresponds to TRBD1 (6 bases). The CDR3 is 15 residues long. Trimming removed 5 bases from V and 7 bases from J, with 18 bases in between. Germline V CDR1 and CDR2: MNHEY, SVGAGI. This CDR3 is CASSVTGLAMNEQFF. The CDR3 nucleotides are TGTGCCAGCAGTGTTACAGGGTTGGCTATGAATGAGCAGTTCTTC.

The V call is TRBV6-4, the J call TRBJ2-7; no reliable D call. This CDR3 has 13 amino acids. CDR1 is MRHNA, CDR2 SNTAGT, per germline. The V gene lost 9 bases and the J gene lost 0 bases, with 12 bases spanning the gap. Written as DNA, the CDR3 is TGTGCCAGGGTTCCGGCCATCTCCTACGAGCAGTACTTC. It encodes CARVPAISYEQYF.

The chain joins TRBV9 to TRBJ2-7; 8 bases line up with TRBD2. The V segment lost 4 bases and the J segment 6 bases; nucleotides outside the gene matches: 12. CDR3 length equals 15 residues. Germline V gene lookup returns CDR1 SGDLS and CDR2 YYNGEE. The CDR3 reads CASSPRAGVRGEQYF. The DNA for the CDR3 is TGTGCCAGCAGCCCCAGAGCGGGAGTGAGGGGCGAGCAGTACTTC.

This sequence joins TRBV14 and TRBJ1-1, with 11 nucleotides matching TRBD1. Germline V gene lookup returns CDR1 SGHDN and CDR2 FVKESK. The trim removed 4 bases at V and 4 bases at J, leaving 5 bases unmatched. The CDR3 consists of 15 residues. CDR3 amino acids: CASSLRTGGFTEAFF. In DNA form, the CDR3 reads TGTGCCAGCAGCCTAAGGACAGGGGGCTTCACTGAAGCTTTCTTT.

The CDR3 sequence: CATSGKPRSSYNEQFF. Written as DNA, the CDR3 is TGTGCCACCAGCGGAAAACCCAGGAGCTCCTACAATGAGCAGTTCTTC. This chain joins TRBV15 and TRBJ2-1; D unresolved. Trimming removed 5 bases from V and 0 bases from J, with 14 bases in between. Germline CDR1 reads LNHNV; CDR2 reads YYDKDF (reference sequence). This CDR3 spans 16 amino acids.

V usage is TRBV7-9 and J usage is TRBJ1-4; perhaps TRBD1 as D (6 bases). The CDR3 totals 14 residues. The V end was cut by 1 base, the J end by 7 bases, with 10 bases between. Germline V gene sequence: CDR1 SEHNR, CDR2 FQNEAQ (reference sequence). CDR3 DNA: TGTGCCAGCAGCTTAGGGGGGGCCAGTGAAAAACTGTTTTTT. It codes for CASSLGGASEKLFF.

The chain has TRBV5-4 and TRBJ2-1; D possibly uses TRBD1 or TRBD2 (6 bases each). The CDR3 loop spans 16 amino acids. V lost 0 bases, J lost 1 base, and 11 bases lay in between. Germline CDR1 SGHNT, CDR2 YYREEE (reference sequence). The CDR3 DNA reads TGTGCCAGCAGCTTGGGTCGGGGGCGGTCCTACAATGAGCAGTTCTTC. It codes for CASSLGRGRSYNEQFF.

The V gene is TRBV2, the J gene TRBJ2-3, with 9 bases lining up with TRBD2. The CDR3 loop spans 16 amino acids. V dropped 4 bases and J dropped 6; count of bases not matched to a gene: 11. Per germline, CDR1 SNHLY and CDR2 FYNNEI. CDR3 nucleotide sequence: TGTGCCAGCAGTGGTGCTAGCGGGACATATGGGGATACGCAGTATTTT. Translating gives CASSGASGTYGDTQYF.

The rearrangement joins TRBV19 to TRBJ2-2, with D perhaps matching TRBD1 (5 bases). Looked up from germline, CDR1 is LNHDA and CDR2 is SQIVND (reference sequence). V was pared by 7 bases and J by 1 base, with 10 bases between. The length of the CDR3 is 14 residues. Here the CDR3 DNA reads TGTGCCAGTAAGGCCGGACAGAACACCGGGGAGCTGTTTTTT. Its protein is CASKAGQNTGELFF.

The sample holds one count of this clone. The chain is built from TRBV10-3 and TRBJ2-1, with D unclear. In germline, CDR1 is ENHRY, CDR2 SYGVKD. CDR3 length: 12 amino acids. With 10 bases removed from V and 9 bases from J, the gap between germline ends came to 16 bases. DNA for the CDR3: TGTGCCACCTCGGACGCCTCTATTGAGCAGTTCTTC. Residues: CATSDASIEQFF.

The V gene is TRBV10-3, the J gene TRBJ1-3, with 8 bases fitting TRBD1. V lost 3 bases and J lost 1; bases outside the gene matches: 5. Germline values: CDR1 ENHRY, CDR2 SYGVKD. This CDR3 has 16 residues. The CDR3 DNA follows: TGTGCCATCAGTGATTTGCAGGGGGCGTCTGGAAACACCATATATTTT. This codes for CAISDLQGASGNTIYF.

The V and J genes are TRBV2 and TRBJ2-1; D not certain. The V and J ends lost 8 bases and 2 bases respectively, with 16 bases between them. Germline values: CDR1 SNHLY, CDR2 FYNNEI. The CDR3 is 15 amino acids. The CDR3 DNA sequence: TGTGCCAGCCAATCGCAGTCGATCGCCTACAATGAGCAGTTCTTC. This translates into CASQSQSIAYNEQFF.

V usage is TRBV28 and J usage is TRBJ1-2; 9 bases fit TRBD1. The CDR3 is 15 residues long. V shed 6 bases and J 5 bases; nucleotides not matched to a gene: 10. Germline assignment: CDR1 MDHEN and CDR2 SYDVKM. The CDR3 loop is CASRGGTGFRYGYTF. For the CDR3, the DNA is TGTGCCAGCAGGGGCGGGACAGGGTTTCGGTATGGCTACACCTTC.

This sequence joins TRBV28 and TRBJ2-7; TRBD2 agrees at 8 bases. This CDR3 spans 16 amino acids. J gave up 2 bases and V 3 bases, and 9 bases lay outside the gene matches. The germline gives CDR1 MDHEN, CDR2 SYDVKM. The CDR3 DNA follows: TGTGCCAGCAGTTTTGGACTAGCCCTACTTACCTACGAGCAGTACTTC. Its translation is CASSFGLALLTYEQYF.

In regard to this clone: The final CDR3 position lacks the conserved phenylalanine or tryptophan, pointing to a likely read error. V is TRBV6-6 and J is TRBJ2-7; D is perhaps TRBD2 (5 bases). This CDR3 spans 15 amino acids. Trimming cost V 0 bases and J 0 bases, with 9 bases left between them. The V gene's germline CDR1 is MNHNY and CDR2 SVGAGI (reference sequence). CDR3 region: CASSYSRGSSYEQYL. In DNA, the CDR3 is TGTGCCAGCAGTTACTCCCGGGGTTCCTCCTACGAGCAGTACCTC.

The chain combines TRBV11-2 with TRBJ2-3; D gene unclear. Germline CDR1 SGHAT, CDR2 FQNNGV. V lost 1 base and J 1 base, leaving 15 bases between the germline ends. CDR3 length equals 17 residues. The CDR3 nucleotides are TGTGCCAGCAGCTTAGGTCTGCGCCTAGAAGGCACAGATACGCAGTATTTT. Protein product: CASSLGLRLEGTDTQYF. The full variable domain, its missing parts supplied by reference TRBV11-2 and TRBJ2-3, is EAGVAQSPRYKIIEKRQSVAFWCNPISGHATLYWYQQILGQGPKLLIQFQNNGVVDDSQLPKDRFSAERLKGVDSTLKIQPAKLEDSAVYLCASSLGLRLEGTDTQYFGPGTRLTVL.

The gene calls are TRBV27 and TRBJ2-7; 8 positions match TRBD1. The V segment lost 4 bases and the J segment 0 bases; nucleotides outside the gene matches: 5. Germline assignment: CDR1 MNHEY and CDR2 SMNVEV (reference sequence). The CDR3 has 15 amino acids. DNA of the CDR3: TGTGCCAGCAGTTCACCCGGGACAGGCTCCTACGAGCAGTACTTC. Translated, it gives CASSSPGTGSYEQYF.